This T cell receptor beta chain was identified during a study of T cell responses to AZD1222 COVID-19 vaccine. Here immunoSEQ multiplex PCR was the method, and the copy in TCRdb shows in-frame clones only, minus some. The sample carries 100,000 to 150,000 clones, approximately 90% recorded once. V lost 2 bases and J 1 base, leaving 6 bases between the germline ends. Germline-derived CDR1 and CDR2 are SEHNR and FQNEAQ (reference sequence). The CDR3 is made up of 13 amino acids. This TCR was recovered from an adult who received the AZD1222 COVID-19 vaccine. V and J are TRBV7-9 and TRBJ2-7, with D uncertain. Sequences were derived from peripheral blood, sampled 28 days after the second AZD1222 dose. The CDR3 DNA sequence: TGTGCCAGCAGCTTATCAGGTTCCTACGAGCAGTACTTC. Translated: CASSLSGSYEQYF.